The 3 T cell receptor beta chains presented below share a single source sample, sequenced in a study of beta chain features in type 1 diabetes (dated by TCRdb to 2017 to 2018). What these receptors recognize is not known. Library generation was performed with the immunoSEQ multiplex PCR assay. All of the isolated RNA was reverse transcribed with the High Capacity cDNA Reverse Transcription Kit, so expressed TCRB transcripts were sequenced. TCRdb took this table from immuneACCESS and kept in-frame rearrangements with V and J called. Such tables lack part of the clones; where checked against another copy, unresolved V genes explain under half of the gap, and the rest is unexplained. Across this sample there are 600,000 or so clones, with over 11% seen only once. The top ten clones comprise just under 0.04% of the sample. Paper-wide results and their limitations: A moderate but significant shortening of TCRB CDR3 length was observed in type 1 diabetes patients in all four CD4+ subsets.

Sequenced: naive CD4+ T cells from blood. What the cell subset or site label conveys for this sample: true naive CD4+ T cells. Source of these receptors: a man aged 18-30 years with type 1 diabetes.

This clone was detected a few times. This chain joins TRBV30 and TRBJ2-1; a weak D match, TRBD1 (5 bases). The CDR3 totals 16 residues. The V gene's germline CDR1 is GTSNPN and CDR2 SVGIG (reference sequence). The V end lost 0 bases, the J end lost 3 bases, and 15 bases lay between the germline ends. The CDR3 reads CAWSVARANDYNEQFF. The CDR3 coding sequence is TGTGCCTGGAGTGTGGCCAGGGCAAACGACTACAATGAGCAGTTCTTC.

The chain links TRBV13 to TRBJ2-7, with D tentatively TRBD1 (6 bases). Germline values: CDR1 PRHDT, CDR2 FYEKMQ (reference sequence). The CDR3 covers 14 residues. V lost 3 bases and J lost 5, with 14 bases in between. As DNA, the CDR3 is TGTGCCAGCAGCTTTACAGGGTGTTCCCACGAGCAGTACTTC. It specifies CASSFTGCSHEQYF. Complete variable domain (other parts from reference TRBV13 and TRBJ2-7): AAGVIQSPRHLIKEKRETATLKCYPIPRHDTVYWYQQGPGQDPQFLISFYEKMQSDKGSIPDRFSAQQFSDYHSELNMSSLELGDSALYFCASSFTGCSHEQYFGPGTRLTVT.

The V and J genes are TRBV7-2 and TRBJ2-3; no reliable D call. Trimming pared 2 bases from V and 6 bases from J, leaving 6 bases between. From germline, CDR1 is SGHTA and CDR2 FQGNSA. The CDR3 has 12 amino acids. In nucleotides, the CDR3 is TGTGCCAGCAGCTTAACCGCGGATACGCAGTATTTT. It translates to CASSLTADTQYF.